The 14 T cell receptor beta chains below all came from one sample that was sequenced in a study of cytomegalovirus exposure and HLA in healthy donors. Primers: 60 Vbeta forward and 13 Jbeta reverse. Clones were read by immunoSEQ multiplex PCR, and TCRdb kept only the in-frame ones, dropping some. The profile covers roughly 180,000 clones, with about three quarters appearing a single time and approximately 0.76% taken by the ten largest. The specimen was PBMCs. These receptors were obtained from a female donor in good health and CMV-seronegative.

The J gene is TRBJ2-7, the V gene TRBV11-3; 7 bases are shared with TRBD2. The germline V gene has CDR1 SGHNT and CDR2 YENEEA. This CDR3 spans 15 amino acids. The ends lost 0 bases at V and 9 bases at J; junction bases unmatched: 11. CDR3 sequence reads: CASSLEMTELARQYF. The DNA of the CDR3 is TGTGCCAGCAGCTTAGAGATGACTGAACTAGCGAGGCAGTACTTC.

J is TRBJ1-2 and V is TRBV6-6; 9 positions match TRBD1. This CDR3 comprises 15 residues. Per the germline V gene, CDR1 is MNHNY and CDR2 is SVGAGI (reference sequence). Unmatched junction bases numbered 9, after V lost 6 bases and J lost 4 bases. For the CDR3, the DNA is TGTGCCAGCAGCGACTGGACAGGGGAAAGCTATGGCTACACCTTC. Protein product: CASSDWTGESYGYTF.

The chain is built from TRBV9 and TRBJ2-3; D perhaps matches TRBD2 (5 bases). The V gene lost 6 bases and the J gene lost 1 base, with 12 bases spanning the gap. CDR3 size: 14 residues. Germline CDR1 and CDR2: SGDLS and YYNGEE. CDR3 region: CASNLMRGTDTQYF. In DNA, the CDR3 is TGTGCCAGCAACCTCATGCGGGGCACAGATACGCAGTATTTT.

The V gene is TRBV27, the J gene TRBJ1-5; the D gene is possibly TRBD1 (6 bases). CDR1 is MNHEY and CDR2 is SMNVEV in the germline V gene (reference sequence). V was shortened by 3 bases and J by 4 bases, with 16 bases between the two germline ends. This CDR3 spans 16 amino acids. This CDR3 reads CASSLTGLKDNQPQHF. The CDR3, as DNA: TGTGCCAGCAGTTTGACAGGCCTCAAAGATAATCAGCCCCAGCATTTT.

The chain employs TRBV4-2 and TRBJ2-5; D may be TRBD2 (6 bases). The V end lost 8 bases, the J end lost 5 bases, and 12 bases lay between the germline ends. Germline V gene data show CDR1 as LGHNA and CDR2 as YNFKEQ. This CDR3 has 12 amino acids. The CDR3 DNA reads TGTGCCAGCGGCGGGGTTCGCGAGACCCAGTACTTC. It yields the protein CASGGVRETQYF.

The chain employs TRBV6-1 and TRBJ1-1; TRBD1 matches 8 bases. This CDR3 region has 13 residues. Germline V gene sequence: CDR1 MNHNS, CDR2 SASEGT. V shed 5 bases and J 7 bases; nucleotides not matched to a gene: 6. In DNA, the CDR3 is TGTGCCAGCAGTTCGATTGACAGGGGTGAAGCTTTCTTT. As protein: CASSSIDRGEAFF.

This chain uses TRBV19 with TRBJ1-2; possible D gene TRBD1, 6 bases. The CDR3 sequence is 14 residues long. Trimming pared 7 bases from V and 4 bases from J, leaving 16 bases between. Germline V gives CDR1 LNHDA, CDR2 SQIVND (reference sequence). The DNA for the CDR3 is TGTGCCAGTAAGCGCAGGGGTCGCTTCTATGGCTACACCTTC. Its translation is CASKRRGRFYGYTF. The full variable domain, rest sourced from reference TRBV19 and TRBJ1-2, is DGGITQSPKYLFRKEGQNVTLSCEQNLNHDAMYWYRQDPGQGLRLIYYSQIVNDFQKGDIAEGYSVSREKKESFPLTVTSAQKNPTAFYLCASKRRGRFYGYTFGSGTRLTVV.

The chain employs TRBV7-9 and TRBJ1-5, with 11 positions matching TRBD1. Losses at the gene ends were 5 bases for V and 2 bases for J; bases not matched to a gene: 14. The CDR3 is 19 residues long. Germline values: CDR1 SEHNR, CDR2 FQNEAQ (reference sequence). The CDR3 region is CASSRDHGQGAKGNQPQHF. In DNA form, the CDR3 reads TGTGCCAGCAGCCGCGATCATGGACAGGGGGCGAAGGGCAATCAGCCCCAGCATTTT.

This rearrangement joins TRBV6-6 to TRBJ2-7; tentatively, D is TRBD2 (5 bases). Germline lookup yields CDR1 MNHNY and CDR2 SVGAGI (reference sequence). The CDR3 length is 12 residues. Trimming stripped 2 bases from V and 6 bases from J, with 8 bases between. CDR3 in amino acids: CASSYLGGEQYF. The CDR3 region has the DNA TGTGCCAGCAGTTACCTCGGAGGCGAGCAGTACTTC.

This sequence joins TRBV29-1 and TRBJ1-2, with TRBD1 identical over 8 bases. Germline CDR1 SQVTM, CDR2 ANQGSEA. CDR3 length equals 15 residues. The V segment lost 3 bases and the J segment 3 bases; nucleotides outside the gene matches: 9. In nucleotides, the CDR3 is TGCAGCGTTGATGGAGGCAGGGGGCGGGACTATGGCTACACCTTC. The encoded protein is CSVDGGRGRDYGYTF.

The chain carries TRBV6-5 and TRBJ2-7, with 11 bases lining up with TRBD2. V was pared by 2 bases and J by 2 bases, with 2 bases of the junction left unmatched. The germline V gene encodes CDR1 MNHEY and CDR2 SVGAGI. The CDR3 is 15 amino acids. In DNA form, the CDR3 reads TGTGCCAGCAGTTACGGTAGCGGGGGGGCCTACGAGCAGTACTTC. Translating gives CASSYGSGGAYEQYF.

V gene TRBV10-3 combines with J gene TRBJ1-1; D might be TRBD1 (6 bases). The CDR3 contains 13 residues. V was shortened by 6 bases and J by 5 bases, with 13 bases between the two germline ends. Germline V lookup: CDR1 ENHRY, CDR2 SYGVKD. CDR3 DNA: TGTGCCATCAGACAGGGCGAGGGTACTGAAGCTTTCTTT. It yields the protein CAIRQGEGTEAFF.

The chain carries TRBV16 and TRBJ1-5; tentatively, D is TRBD1 (5 bases). V shed 2 bases and J shed 5 bases, with 7 bases lying between them. This CDR3 comprises 13 residues. Germline CDR1 and CDR2: KGHSY and FQNENV. The CDR3 here is CASSQRTYQPQHF. The CDR3 coding sequence is TGTGCCAGCAGCCAACGGACATATCAGCCCCAGCATTTT.

The V call is TRBV9, the J call TRBJ2-7; a weak D match, TRBD1 (5 bases). V shed 4 bases and J shed 3 bases, with 11 bases lying between them. The CDR3 has 13 amino acids. The germline V gene has CDR1 SGDLS and CDR2 YYNGEE. CDR3 bases: TGTGCCAGCAGCCCCGTGCAGGGCTACGAGCAGTACTTC. Its translation is CASSPVQGYEQYF.